A selection of T cell receptor beta chains follows, all from one sample in a study of T cell responses to AZD1222 COVID-19 vaccine. Here immunoSEQ multiplex PCR was the method, and the copy in TCRdb shows in-frame clones only, minus some. The table lists about 130,000 clones, roughly 86% of them singletons, with 9.5% to 15% in the top ten. The sequencing used peripheral blood, collected on day 0 of AZD1222 vaccination. These TCRs come from an adult in good health. The CDR3 runs from the conserved cysteine through the conserved F or W.

v_gene	j_gene	CDR3aa
TRBV6-5	TRBJ1-5	CASIGQGLNNQPQHF
TRBV2	TRBJ1-3	CASSESPTGAGNTIYF
TRBV11-3	TRBJ2-3	CASSLAGEGDTQYF
TRBV5-6	TRBJ2-7	CASSRLRDRGRSRNEQYF
TRBV10-2	TRBJ1-1	CASSLLTGATEAFF
TRBV6-5	TRBJ1-5	CASSPDRGRNQPQHF
TRBV4-1	TRBJ2-7	CASSQGDEQYF
TRBV28	TRBJ1-6	CATGPGDNSPLHF
TRBV2	TRBJ1-5	CASTYAGTRYSNQPQHF
TRBV18	TRBJ1-2	CASSPRSGGNYGYTF
TRBV2	TRBJ2-7	CASSGASVTYEQYF
TRBV27	TRBJ2-1	CASTVDSRVNEQFF
TRBV2	TRBJ2-7	CASSLISGSYEQYF
TRBV6-5	TRBJ1-2	CASSPGQGLGGYTF
TRBV4-1	TRBJ1-2	CASSQSPQGDGYTF
TRBV2	TRBJ2-3	CASSVGGDSTDTQYF
TRBV10-3	TRBJ1-1	CAIKSGSGDTEAFF
TRBV28	TRBJ1-5	CASSFSVDQPQHF
TRBV19	TRBJ1-4	CASSPPTGSTNEKLFF
TRBV27	TRBJ1-1	CASLKQGRDTEAFF
TRBV11-2	TRBJ2-1	CASSLEAAPIEQFF
TRBV19	TRBJ1-5	CASSITSLAISPQHF
TRBV4-3	TRBJ2-7	CASSQEWSSGGYEQYF
TRBV7-6	TRBJ2-7	CASSFSSGGTYEQYF
TRBV7-2	TRBJ2-5	CASSLARGQETQYF
TRBV7-9	TRBJ2-2	CASSSTGTGELFF
TRBV11-2	TRBJ2-7	CASSLEQGAKSYEQYF
TRBV6-5	TRBJ1-5	CASSQNDIEPQHF
TRBV7-9	TRBJ2-7	CASLGGSNEQYF
TRBV6-5	TRBJ1-2	CASSNGGNYGYTF
TRBV7-9	TRBJ2-7	CASSFLNSYEQYF